This T cell receptor beta chain originates from a study of blood T cells in healthy people across ages. Next came a second PCR, run for about 7 to 12 cycles, which used a sample-barcoded 5' primer along with a J-beta primer mix. Every sample returned 2.5 million or more CDR3-containing paired-end reads. TCRdb re-called the 5' RACE reads with MiXCR, one entry per CDR3 protein. The repertoire holds about 380,000 distinct CDR3 sequences, over 45% seen once, with about 54% in the top ten. The V and J ends lost 4 bases and 11 bases, in that order; junction bases with no gene match: 15. This CDR3 has 16 residues.

The chain is built from TRBV12-3 or TRBV12-4 and TRBJ2-3; TRBD2 aligns across 10 bases. The sequence was collected from a man between 60 and 70 years old in good health. The sample comprised blood. CDR3 DNA sequence: TGTGCCAGCAGTTCTAGCGGGAGAGAAAGAGCAGATGTGCAGTATTTT. It is translated as CASSSSGRERADVQYF.